This TCR beta chain was identified during a study of blood T cell repertoires in COVID-19. Study at large: The United States, Italy and Spain provided the acute and convalescent COVID-19 samples. PBMCs, B-cell-depleted T cells, or T cells provided the cDNA or gDNA that made up the material.

This clone has a single count. The CDR3 contains 14 residues. Trimming pared 2 bases from V and 1 base from J, leaving 8 bases between. Per the germline V gene, CDR1 is MNHNS and CDR2 is SASEGT. The authors' processing: Researchers report that nucleated cell counts were estimated from reference gene primer amplification. Assay: immunoSEQ multiplex PCR; the TCRdb copy retains only in-frame clones and omits some. V and J calls and clone size are copied from that table; D and trimming were computed from the DNA. The data show fewer than 300,000 clones, around 80% seen once. The chain recombines TRBV6-1 with TRBJ1-1; D perhaps matches TRBD1 (5 bases). This clonotype was sampled from a man at least 80 years old with acute or convalescent COVID-19. What was sequenced was peripheral blood. The CDR3: CASSENDRNTEAFF. In DNA, the CDR3 is TGTGCCAGCAGTGAAAACGACAGGAACACTGAAGCTTTCTTT.